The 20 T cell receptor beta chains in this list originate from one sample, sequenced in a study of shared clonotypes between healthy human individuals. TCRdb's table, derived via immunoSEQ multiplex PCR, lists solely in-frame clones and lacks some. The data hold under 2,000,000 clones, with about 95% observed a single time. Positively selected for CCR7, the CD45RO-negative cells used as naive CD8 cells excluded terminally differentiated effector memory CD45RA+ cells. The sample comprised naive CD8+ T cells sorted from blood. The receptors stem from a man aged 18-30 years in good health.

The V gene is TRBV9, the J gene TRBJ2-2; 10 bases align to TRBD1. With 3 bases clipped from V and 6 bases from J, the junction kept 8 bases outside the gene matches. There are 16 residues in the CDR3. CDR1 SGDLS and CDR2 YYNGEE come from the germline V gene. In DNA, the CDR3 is TGTGCCAGCAGCGCCATGACAGGGGGCCTGTCCGGGGAGCTGTTTTTT. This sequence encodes CASSAMTGGLSGELFF.

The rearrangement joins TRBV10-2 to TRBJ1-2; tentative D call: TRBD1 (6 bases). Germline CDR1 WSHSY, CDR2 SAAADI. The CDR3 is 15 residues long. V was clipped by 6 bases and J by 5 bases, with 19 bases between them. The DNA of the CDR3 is TGCGCCAGCAGCCAAGGACAGCAACCCCTTTATGGCTACACCTTC. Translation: CASSQGQQPLYGYTF.

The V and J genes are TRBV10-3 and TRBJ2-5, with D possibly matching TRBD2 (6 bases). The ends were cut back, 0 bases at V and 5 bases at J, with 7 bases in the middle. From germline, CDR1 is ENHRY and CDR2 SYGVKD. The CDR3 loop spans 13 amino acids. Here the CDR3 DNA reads TGTGCCATCAGTGAGTCGGCGGGGGAGACCCAGTACTTC. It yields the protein CAISESAGETQYF.

This CDR3 is CASSFPQPTDTQYF. The CDR3, as DNA: TGTGCCAGCAGCTTTCCACAGCCCACAGATACGCAGTATTTT. The V and J genes are TRBV7-9 and TRBJ2-3; D unresolved. CDR3 length: 14 residues. Germline V gene lookup returns CDR1 SEHNR and CDR2 FQNEAQ (reference sequence). V lost 3 bases, J lost 2 bases, and 9 bases lay in between.

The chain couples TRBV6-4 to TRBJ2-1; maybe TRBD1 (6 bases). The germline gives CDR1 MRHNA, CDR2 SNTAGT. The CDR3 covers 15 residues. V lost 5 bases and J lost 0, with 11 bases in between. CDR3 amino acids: CASSPDSSSYNEQFF. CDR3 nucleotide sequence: TGTGCCAGCAGTCCGGACAGCAGCTCCTACAATGAGCAGTTCTTC.

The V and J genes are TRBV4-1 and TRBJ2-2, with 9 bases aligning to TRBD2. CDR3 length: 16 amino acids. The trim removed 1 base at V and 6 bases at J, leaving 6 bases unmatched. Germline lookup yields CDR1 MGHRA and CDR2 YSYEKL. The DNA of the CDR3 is TGCGCCAGCAGCCAAGCCTGGCGGGGGGGATCCGGGGAGCTGTTTTTT. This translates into CASSQAWRGGSGELFF.

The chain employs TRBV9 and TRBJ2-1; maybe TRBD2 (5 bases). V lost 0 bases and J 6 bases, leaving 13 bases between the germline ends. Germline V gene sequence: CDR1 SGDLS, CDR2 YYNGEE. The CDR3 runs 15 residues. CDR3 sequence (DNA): TGTGCCAGCAGCGTAGAGGCAGGAGGTGGCAATGAGCAGTTCTTC. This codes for CASSVEAGGGNEQFF.

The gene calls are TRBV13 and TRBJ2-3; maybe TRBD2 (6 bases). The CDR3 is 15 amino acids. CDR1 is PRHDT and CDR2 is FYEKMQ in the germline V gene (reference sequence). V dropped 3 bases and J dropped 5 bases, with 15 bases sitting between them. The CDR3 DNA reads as TGTGCCAGCAGCTTGCAACTACTGGGGGGAGATACGCAGTATTTT. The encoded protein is CASSLQLLGGDTQYF.

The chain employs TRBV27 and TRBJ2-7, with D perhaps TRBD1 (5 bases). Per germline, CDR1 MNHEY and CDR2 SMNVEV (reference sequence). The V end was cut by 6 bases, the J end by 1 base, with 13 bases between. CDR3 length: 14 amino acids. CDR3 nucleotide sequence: TGTGCCAGCAGCCCAGGGATAGGGTCCTACGAGCAGTACTTC. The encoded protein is CASSPGIGSYEQYF.

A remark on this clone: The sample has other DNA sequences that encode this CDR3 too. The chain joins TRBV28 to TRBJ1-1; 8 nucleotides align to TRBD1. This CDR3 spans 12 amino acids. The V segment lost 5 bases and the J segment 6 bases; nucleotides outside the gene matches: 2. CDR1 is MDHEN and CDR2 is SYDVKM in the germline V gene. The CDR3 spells CASSPTGAEAFF. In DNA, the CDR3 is TGTGCCAGCAGTCCGACAGGGGCTGAAGCTTTCTTT.

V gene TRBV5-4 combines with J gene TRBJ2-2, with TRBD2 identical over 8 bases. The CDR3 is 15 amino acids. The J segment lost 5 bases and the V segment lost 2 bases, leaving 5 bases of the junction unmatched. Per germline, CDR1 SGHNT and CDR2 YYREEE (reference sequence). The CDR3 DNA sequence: TGTGCCAGCAGCTTCCAAGGCGGGGGGACCGGGGAGCTGTTTTTT. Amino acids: CASSFQGGGTGELFF.

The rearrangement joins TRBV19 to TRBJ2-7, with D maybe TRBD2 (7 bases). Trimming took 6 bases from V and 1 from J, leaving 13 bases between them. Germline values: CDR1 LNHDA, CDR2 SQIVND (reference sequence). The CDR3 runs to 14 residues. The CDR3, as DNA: TGTGCCAGTAGCTCCAAGGGGGGGTCCTACGAGCAGTACTTC. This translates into CASSSKGGSYEQYF.

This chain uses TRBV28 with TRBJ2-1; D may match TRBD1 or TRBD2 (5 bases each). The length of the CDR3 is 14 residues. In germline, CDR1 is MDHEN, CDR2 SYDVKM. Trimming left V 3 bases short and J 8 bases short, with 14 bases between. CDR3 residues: CASSFRLLGDEQFF. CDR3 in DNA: TGTGCCAGCAGTTTCAGATTATTGGGGGATGAGCAGTTCTTC. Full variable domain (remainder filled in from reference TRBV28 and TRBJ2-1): DVKVTQSSRYLVKRTGEKVFLECVQDMDHENMFWYRQDPGLGLRLIYFSYDVKMKEKGDIPEGYSVSREKKERFSLILESASTNQTSMYLCASSFRLLGDEQFFGPGTRLTVL.

As DNA, the CDR3 is TGTGCCAGCAGTTTATTCGGGACAGTGAACACCGGGGAGCTGTTTTTT. It translates to CASSLFGTVNTGELFF. V gene TRBV27 combines with J gene TRBJ2-2, with 7 bases lining up with TRBD1. V dropped 1 base and J dropped 1; count of bases not matched to a gene: 3. In germline, CDR1 is MNHEY, CDR2 SMNVEV (reference sequence). This CDR3 has 16 residues.

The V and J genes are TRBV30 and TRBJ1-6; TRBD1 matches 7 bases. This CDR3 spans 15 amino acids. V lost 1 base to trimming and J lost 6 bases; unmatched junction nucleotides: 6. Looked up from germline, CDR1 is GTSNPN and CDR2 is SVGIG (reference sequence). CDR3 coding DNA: TGTGCCTGGAGTGGGGACGGGACAGCTAATTCACCCCTCCACTTT. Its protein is CAWSGDGTANSPLHF.

CDR3 DNA: TGTGCCAGTAGTGATCGGGGGAGGGATGAAAAACTGTTTTTT. As protein: CASSDRGRDEKLFF. The genes are TRBV19 and TRBJ1-4; weak D call: TRBD1 (5 bases). Germline CDR1 is LNHDA and CDR2 is SQIVND (reference sequence). Trimming took off 5 bases at V and 6 bases at J, with 13 bases between the two ends. The length of the CDR3 is 14 residues.

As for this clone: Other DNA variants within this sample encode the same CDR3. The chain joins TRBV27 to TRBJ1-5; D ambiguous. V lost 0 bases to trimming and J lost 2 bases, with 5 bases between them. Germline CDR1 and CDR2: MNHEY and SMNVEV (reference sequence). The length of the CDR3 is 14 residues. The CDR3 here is CASSLSARNQPQHF. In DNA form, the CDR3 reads TGTGCCAGCAGTTTATCGGCCCGCAATCAGCCCCAGCATTTT.

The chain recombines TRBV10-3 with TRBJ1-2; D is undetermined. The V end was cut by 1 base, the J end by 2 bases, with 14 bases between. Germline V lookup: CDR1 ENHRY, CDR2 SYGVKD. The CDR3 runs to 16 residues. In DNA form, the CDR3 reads TGTGCCATCAGTGAGTTAGTATGGGGAGCAAACTATGGCTACACCTTC. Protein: CAISELVWGANYGYTF.

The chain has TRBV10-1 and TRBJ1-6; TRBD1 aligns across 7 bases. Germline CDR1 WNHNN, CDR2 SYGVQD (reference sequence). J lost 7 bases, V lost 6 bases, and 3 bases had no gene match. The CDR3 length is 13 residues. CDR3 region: CASRGTENSPLHF. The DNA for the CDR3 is TGCGCCAGCAGGGGGACAGAAAATTCACCCCTCCACTTT.

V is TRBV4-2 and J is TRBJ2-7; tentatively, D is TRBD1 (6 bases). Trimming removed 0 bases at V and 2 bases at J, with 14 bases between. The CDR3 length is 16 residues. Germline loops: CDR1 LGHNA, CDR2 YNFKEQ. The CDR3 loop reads CASSQEESTGPYEQYF. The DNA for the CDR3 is TGTGCCAGCAGCCAAGAGGAATCAACAGGGCCCTACGAGCAGTACTTC.